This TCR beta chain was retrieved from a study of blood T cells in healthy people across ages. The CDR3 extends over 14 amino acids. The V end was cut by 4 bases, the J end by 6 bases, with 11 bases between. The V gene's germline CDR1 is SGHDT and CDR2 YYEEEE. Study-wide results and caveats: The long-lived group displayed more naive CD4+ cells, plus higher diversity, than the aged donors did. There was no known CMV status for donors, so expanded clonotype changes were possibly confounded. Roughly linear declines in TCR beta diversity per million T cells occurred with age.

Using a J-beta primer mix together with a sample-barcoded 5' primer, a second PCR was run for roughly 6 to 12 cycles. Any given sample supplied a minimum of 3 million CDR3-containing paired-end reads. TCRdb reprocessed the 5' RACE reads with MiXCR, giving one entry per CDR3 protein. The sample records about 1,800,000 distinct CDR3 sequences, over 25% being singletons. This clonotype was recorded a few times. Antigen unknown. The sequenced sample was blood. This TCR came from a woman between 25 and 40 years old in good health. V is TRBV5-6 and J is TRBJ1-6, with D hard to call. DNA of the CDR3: TGTGCCAGCAGCCCCGCTCTCGGTAATTCACCCCTCCACTTT. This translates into CASSPALGNSPLHF.